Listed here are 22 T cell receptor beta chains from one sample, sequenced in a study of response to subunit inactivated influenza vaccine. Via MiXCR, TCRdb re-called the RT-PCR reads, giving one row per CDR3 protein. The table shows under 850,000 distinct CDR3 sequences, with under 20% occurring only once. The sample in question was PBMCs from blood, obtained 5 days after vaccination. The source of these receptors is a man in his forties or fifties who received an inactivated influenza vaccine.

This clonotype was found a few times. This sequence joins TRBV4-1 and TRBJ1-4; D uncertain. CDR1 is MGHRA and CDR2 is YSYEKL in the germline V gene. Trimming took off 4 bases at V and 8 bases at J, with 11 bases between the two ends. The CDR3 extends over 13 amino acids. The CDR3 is CASSPSASEKLFF. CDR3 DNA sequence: TGCGCCAGCAGCCCCTCAGCCAGCGAAAAACTGTTTTTT.

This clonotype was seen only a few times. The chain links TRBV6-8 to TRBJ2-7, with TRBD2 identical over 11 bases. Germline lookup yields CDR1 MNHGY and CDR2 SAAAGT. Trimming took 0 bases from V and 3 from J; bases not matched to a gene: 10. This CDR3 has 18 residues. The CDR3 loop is CASSYSKASGGQNYEQYF. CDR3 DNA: TGTGCCAGCAGTTACTCGAAGGCTAGCGGGGGGCAAAACTACGAGCAGTACTTC.

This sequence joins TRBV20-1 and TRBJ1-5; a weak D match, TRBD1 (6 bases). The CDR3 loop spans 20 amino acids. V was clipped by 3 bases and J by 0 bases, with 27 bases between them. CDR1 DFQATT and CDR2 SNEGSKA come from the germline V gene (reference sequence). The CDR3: CSASEPTGPAVWYSNQPQHF. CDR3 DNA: TGCAGTGCTAGTGAACCGACAGGTCCTGCGGTCTGGTATAGCAATCAGCCCCAGCATTTT.

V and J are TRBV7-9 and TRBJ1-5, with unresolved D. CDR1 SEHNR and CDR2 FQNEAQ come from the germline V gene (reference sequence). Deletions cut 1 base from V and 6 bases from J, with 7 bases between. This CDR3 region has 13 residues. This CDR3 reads CASSLGGIQPQHF. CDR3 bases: TGTGCCAGCAGCTTAGGCGGGATTCAGCCCCAGCATTTT.

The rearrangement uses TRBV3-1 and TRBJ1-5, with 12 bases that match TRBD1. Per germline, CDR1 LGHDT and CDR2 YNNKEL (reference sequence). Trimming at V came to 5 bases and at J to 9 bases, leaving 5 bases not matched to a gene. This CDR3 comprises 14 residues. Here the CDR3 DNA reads TGTGCCAGCAGCTCCGGGACAGGGGGCCTGCCCCAGCATTTT. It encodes CASSSGTGGLPQHF. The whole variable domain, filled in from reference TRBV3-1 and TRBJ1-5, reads DTAVSQTPKYLVTQMGNDKSIKCEQNLGHDTMYWYKQDSKKFLKIMFSYNNKELIINETVPNRFSPKSPDKAHLNLHINSLELGDSAVYFCASSSGTGGLPQHFGDGTRLSIL.

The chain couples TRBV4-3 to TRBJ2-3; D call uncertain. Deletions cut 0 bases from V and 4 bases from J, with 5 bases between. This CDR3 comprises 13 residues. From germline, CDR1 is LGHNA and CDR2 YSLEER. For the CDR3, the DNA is TGCGCCAGCAGCCAAGACAGGTCAGATACGCAGTATTTT. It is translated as CASSQDRSDTQYF.

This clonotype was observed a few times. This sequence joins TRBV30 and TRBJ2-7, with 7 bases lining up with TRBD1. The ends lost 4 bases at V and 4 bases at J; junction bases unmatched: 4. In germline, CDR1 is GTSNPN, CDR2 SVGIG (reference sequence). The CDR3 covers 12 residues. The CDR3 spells CAWNGRGYEQYF. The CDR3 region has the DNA TGTGCCTGGAATGGCAGGGGGTACGAGCAGTACTTC.

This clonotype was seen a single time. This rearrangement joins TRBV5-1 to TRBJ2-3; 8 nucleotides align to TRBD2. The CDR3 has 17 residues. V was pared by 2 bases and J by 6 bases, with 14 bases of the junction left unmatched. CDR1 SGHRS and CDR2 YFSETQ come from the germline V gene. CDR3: CASSLRSVGGASDTQYF. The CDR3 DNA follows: TGCGCCAGCAGCTTACGCTCCGTCGGGGGGGCGTCCGATACGCAGTATTTT.

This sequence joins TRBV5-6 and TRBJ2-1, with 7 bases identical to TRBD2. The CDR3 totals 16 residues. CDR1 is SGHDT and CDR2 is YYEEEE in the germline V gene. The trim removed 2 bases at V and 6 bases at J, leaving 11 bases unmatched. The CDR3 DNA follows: TGTGCCAGCAGCTTTTTTGGGGGGAGGGCCGGCAATGAGCAGTTCTTC. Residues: CASSFFGGRAGNEQFF.

The CDR3 nucleotides read TGTGCCAGCAGCGCCGGACAACCCCGCACAGATACGCAGTATTTT. Amino acids: CASSAGQPRTDTQYF. The chain combines TRBV9 with TRBJ2-3; TRBD1 might be the D (5 bases). The V and J ends lost 3 bases and 1 base respectively, with 12 bases between them. The germline V gene encodes CDR1 SGDLS and CDR2 YYNGEE. The CDR3 runs 15 residues. The whole variable domain, filled in from reference TRBV9 and TRBJ2-3, reads DSGVTQTPKHLITATGQRVTLRCSPRSGDLSVYWYQQSLDQGLQFLIQYYNGEERAKGNILERFSAQQFPDLHSELNLSSLELGDSALYFCASSAGQPRTDTQYFGPGTRLTVL.

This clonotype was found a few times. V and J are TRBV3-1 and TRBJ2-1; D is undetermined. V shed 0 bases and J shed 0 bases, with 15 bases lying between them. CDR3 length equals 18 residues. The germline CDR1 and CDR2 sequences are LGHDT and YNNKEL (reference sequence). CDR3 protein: CASSQEALVGFSYNEQFF. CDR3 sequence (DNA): TGTGCCAGCAGCCAAGAGGCTCTCGTGGGGTTCTCCTACAATGAGCAGTTCTTC.

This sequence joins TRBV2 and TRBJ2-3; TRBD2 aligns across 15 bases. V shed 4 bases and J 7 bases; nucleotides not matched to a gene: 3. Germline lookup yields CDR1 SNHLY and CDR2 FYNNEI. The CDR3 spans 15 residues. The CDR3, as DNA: TGTGCCAGCAGTGGGACTAGCGGGGGGGCCCATACGCAGTATTTT. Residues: CASSGTSGGAHTQYF. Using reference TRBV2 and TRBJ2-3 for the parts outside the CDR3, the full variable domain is EPEVTQTPSHQVTQMGQEVILRCVPISNHLYFYWYRQILGQKVEFLVSFYNNEISEKSEIFDDQFSVERPDGSNFTLKIRSTKLEDSAMYFCASSGTSGGAHTQYFGPGTRLTVL.

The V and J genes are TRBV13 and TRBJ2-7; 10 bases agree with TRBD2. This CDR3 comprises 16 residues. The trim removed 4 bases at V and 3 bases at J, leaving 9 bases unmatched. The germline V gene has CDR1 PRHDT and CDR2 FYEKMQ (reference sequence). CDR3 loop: CASSSLTSGDHYEQYF. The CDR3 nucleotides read TGTGCCAGCAGCTCCCTCACTAGCGGGGACCACTACGAGCAGTACTTC. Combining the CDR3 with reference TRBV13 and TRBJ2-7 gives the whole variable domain AAGVIQSPRHLIKEKRETATLKCYPIPRHDTVYWYQQGPGQDPQFLISFYEKMQSDKGSIPDRFSAQQFSDYHSELNMSSLELGDSALYFCASSSLTSGDHYEQYFGPGTRLTVT.

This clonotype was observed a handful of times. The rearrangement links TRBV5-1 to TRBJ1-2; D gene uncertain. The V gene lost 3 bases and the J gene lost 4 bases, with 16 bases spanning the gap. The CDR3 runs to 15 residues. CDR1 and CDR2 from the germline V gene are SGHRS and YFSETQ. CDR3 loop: CASSSNDDITYGYTF. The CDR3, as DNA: TGCGCCAGCAGCTCCAATGATGACATTACCTATGGCTACACCTTC.

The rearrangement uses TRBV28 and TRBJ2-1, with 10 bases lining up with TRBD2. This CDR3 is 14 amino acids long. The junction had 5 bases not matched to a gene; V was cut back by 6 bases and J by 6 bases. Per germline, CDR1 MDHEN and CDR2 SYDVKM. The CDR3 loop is CASRQLAGANEQFF. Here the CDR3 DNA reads TGTGCCAGCAGGCAGCTAGCGGGGGCCAATGAGCAGTTCTTC.

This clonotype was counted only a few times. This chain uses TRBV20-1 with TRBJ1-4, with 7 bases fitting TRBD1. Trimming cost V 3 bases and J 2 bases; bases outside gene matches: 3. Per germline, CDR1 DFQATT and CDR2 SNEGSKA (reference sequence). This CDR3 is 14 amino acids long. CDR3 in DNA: TGCAGTGCTAGTTCGACAGGGACTAATGAAAAACTGTTTTTT. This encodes CSASSTGTNEKLFF.

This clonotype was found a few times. The CDR3 DNA reads as TGCAGTGCCCCCCCCGTACTAGCGGGAAGGGCAGATACGCAGTATTTT. It encodes CSAPPVLAGRADTQYF. The gene calls are TRBV20-1 and TRBJ2-3; TRBD2 aligns across 10 bases. Germline CDR1 is DFQATT and CDR2 is SNEGSKA (reference sequence). The CDR3 consists of 16 residues. With V trimmed by 6 bases and J by 4 bases, 13 bases remained unmatched.

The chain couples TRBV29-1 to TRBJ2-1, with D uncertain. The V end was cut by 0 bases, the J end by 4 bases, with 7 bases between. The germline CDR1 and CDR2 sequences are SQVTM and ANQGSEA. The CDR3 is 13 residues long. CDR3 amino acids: CSVEESEYNEQFF. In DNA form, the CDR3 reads TGCAGCGTTGAAGAATCGGAATACAATGAGCAGTTCTTC.

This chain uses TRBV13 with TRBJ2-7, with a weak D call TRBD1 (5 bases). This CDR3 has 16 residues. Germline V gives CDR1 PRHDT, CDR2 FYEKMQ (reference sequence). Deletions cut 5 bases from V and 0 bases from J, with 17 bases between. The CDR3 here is CASSLALGQDSYEQYF. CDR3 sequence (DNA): TGTGCCAGCAGCCTCGCCCTTGGACAAGACTCCTACGAGCAGTACTTC.

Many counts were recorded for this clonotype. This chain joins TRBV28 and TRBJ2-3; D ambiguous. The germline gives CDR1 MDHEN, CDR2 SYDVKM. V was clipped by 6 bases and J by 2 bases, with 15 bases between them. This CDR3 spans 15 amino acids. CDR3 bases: TGTGCCAGCAGCACACGGATCAGTGCCACAGATACGCAGTATTTT. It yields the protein CASSTRISATDTQYF.

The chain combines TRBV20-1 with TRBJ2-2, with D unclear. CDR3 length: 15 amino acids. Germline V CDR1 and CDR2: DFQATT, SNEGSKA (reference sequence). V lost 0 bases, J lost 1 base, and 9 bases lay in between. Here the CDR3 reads CSARDRALNTGELFF. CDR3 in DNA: TGCAGTGCTAGAGATCGGGCACTGAACACCGGGGAGCTGTTTTTT.

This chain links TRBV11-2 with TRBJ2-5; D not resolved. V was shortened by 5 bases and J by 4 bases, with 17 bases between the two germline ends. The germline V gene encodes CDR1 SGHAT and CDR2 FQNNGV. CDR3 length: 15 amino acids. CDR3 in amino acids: CASSPHPVMGETQYF. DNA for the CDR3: TGTGCCAGCAGCCCTCACCCGGTGATGGGAGAGACCCAGTACTTC.